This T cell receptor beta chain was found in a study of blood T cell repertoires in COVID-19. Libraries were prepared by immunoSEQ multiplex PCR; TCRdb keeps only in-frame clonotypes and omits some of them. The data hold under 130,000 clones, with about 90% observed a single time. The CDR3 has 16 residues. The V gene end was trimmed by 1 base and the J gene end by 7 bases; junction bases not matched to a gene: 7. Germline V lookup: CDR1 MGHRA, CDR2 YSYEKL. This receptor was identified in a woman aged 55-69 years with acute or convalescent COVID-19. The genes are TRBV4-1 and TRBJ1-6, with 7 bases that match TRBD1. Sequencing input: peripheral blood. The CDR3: CASSQAPGQRNSPLHF. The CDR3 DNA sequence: TGCGCCAGCAGCCAAGCTCCGGGACAGCGGAATTCACCCCTCCACTTT.